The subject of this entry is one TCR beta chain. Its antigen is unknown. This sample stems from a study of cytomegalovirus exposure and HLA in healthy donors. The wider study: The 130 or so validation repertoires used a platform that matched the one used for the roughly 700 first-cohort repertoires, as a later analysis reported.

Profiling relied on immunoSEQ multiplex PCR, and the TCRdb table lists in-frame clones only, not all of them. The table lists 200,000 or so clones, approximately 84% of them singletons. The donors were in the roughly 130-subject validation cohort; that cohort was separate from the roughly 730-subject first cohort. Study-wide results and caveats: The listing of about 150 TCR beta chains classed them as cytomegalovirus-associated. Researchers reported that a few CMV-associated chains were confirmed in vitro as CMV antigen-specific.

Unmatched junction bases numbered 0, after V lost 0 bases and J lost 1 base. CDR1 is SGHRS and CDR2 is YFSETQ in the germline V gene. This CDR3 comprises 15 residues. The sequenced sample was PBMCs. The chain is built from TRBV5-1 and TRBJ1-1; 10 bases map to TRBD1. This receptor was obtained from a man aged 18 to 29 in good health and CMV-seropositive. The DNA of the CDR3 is TGCGCCAGCAGCTTGGGGGACAGGGGGAACACTGAAGCTTTCTTT. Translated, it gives CASSLGDRGNTEAFF. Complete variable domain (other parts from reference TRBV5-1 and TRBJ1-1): KAGVTQTPRYLIKTRGQQVTLSCSPISGHRSVSWYQQTPGQGLQFLFEYFSETQRNKGNFPGRFSGRQFSNSRSEMNVSTLELGDSALYLCASSLGDRGNTEAFFGQGTRLTVV.